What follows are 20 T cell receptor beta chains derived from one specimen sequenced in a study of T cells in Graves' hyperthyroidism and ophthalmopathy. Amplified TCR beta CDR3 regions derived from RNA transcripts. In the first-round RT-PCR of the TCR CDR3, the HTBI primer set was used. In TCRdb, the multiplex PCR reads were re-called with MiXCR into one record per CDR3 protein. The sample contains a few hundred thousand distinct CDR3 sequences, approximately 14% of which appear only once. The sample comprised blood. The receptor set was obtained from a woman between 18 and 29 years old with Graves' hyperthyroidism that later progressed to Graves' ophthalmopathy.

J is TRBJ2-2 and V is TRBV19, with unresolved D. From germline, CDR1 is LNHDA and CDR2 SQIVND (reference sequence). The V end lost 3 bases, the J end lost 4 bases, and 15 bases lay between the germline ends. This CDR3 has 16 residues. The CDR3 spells CASSIPSIVGTGELFF. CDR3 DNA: TGTGCCAGTAGTATTCCCTCAATAGTGGGCACCGGGGAGCTGTTTTTT. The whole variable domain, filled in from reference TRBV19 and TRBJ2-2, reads DGGITQSPKYLFRKEGQNVTLSCEQNLNHDAMYWYRQDPGQGLRLIYYSQIVNDFQKGDIAEGYSVSREKKESFPLTVTSAQKNPTAFYLCASSIPSIVGTGELFFGEGSRLTVL.

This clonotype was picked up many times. Here the CDR3 reads CASETGVSGTGELFF. The CDR3 DNA sequence: TGTGCCAGCGAAACAGGGGTATCGGGGACCGGGGAGCTGTTTTTT. The chain has TRBV2 and TRBJ2-2; TRBD1 matches 7 bases. V lost 8 bases, J lost 5 bases, and 11 bases stayed unmatched. There are 15 residues in the CDR3. Germline CDR1 reads SNHLY; CDR2 reads FYNNEI.

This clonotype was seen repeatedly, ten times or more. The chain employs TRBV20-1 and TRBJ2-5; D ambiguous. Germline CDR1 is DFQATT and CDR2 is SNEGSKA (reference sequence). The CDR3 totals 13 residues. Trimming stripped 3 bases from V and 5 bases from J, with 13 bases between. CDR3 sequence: CSASDQLGETQYF. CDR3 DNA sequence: TGCAGTGCTAGTGACCAGCTGGGGGAGACCCAGTACTTC.

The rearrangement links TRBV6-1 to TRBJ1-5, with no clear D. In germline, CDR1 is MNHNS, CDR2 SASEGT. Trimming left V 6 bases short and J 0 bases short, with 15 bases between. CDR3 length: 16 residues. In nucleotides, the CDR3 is TGTGCCAGCAGCCCCATCGGTTTTAATAGCAATCAGCCCCAGCATTTT. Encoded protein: CASSPIGFNSNQPQHF.

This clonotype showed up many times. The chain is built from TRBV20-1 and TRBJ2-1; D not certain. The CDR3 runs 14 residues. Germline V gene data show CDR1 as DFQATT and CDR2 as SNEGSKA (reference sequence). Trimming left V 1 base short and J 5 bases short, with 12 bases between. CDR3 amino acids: CSARGDGMNNEQFF. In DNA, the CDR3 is TGCAGTGCTAGAGGGGATGGGATGAACAATGAGCAGTTCTTC.

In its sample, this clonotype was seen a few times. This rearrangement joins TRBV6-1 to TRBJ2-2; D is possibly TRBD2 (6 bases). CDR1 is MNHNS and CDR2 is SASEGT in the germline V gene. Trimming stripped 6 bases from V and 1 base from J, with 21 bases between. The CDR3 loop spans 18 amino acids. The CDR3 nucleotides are TGTGCCAGCAGCCCTCCCGGGAGCTTCCTACTGAACACCGGGGAGCTGTTTTTT. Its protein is CASSPPGSFLLNTGELFF.

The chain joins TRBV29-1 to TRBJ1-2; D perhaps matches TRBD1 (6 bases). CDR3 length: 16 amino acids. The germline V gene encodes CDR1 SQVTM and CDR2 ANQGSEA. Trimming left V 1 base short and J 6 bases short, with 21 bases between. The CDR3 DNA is TGCAGCGTTGAAGGGTCCACCAGGGGTTTCAAGGATGGCTACACCTTC. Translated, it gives CSVEGSTRGFKDGYTF.

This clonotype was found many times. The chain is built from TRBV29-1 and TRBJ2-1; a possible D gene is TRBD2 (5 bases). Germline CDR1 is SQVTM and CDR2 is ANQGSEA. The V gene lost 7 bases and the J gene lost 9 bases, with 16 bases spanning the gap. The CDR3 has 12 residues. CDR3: CSGGFETGEQFF. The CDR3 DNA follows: TGCAGCGGCGGGTTTGAAACCGGTGAGCAGTTCTTC.

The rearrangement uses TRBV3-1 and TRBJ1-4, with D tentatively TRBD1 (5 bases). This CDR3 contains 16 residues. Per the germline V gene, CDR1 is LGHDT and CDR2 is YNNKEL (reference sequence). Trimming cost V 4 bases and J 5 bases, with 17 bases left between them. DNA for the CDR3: TGTGCCAGCAGCCGCAGAACCGGGACGTCAAATGAAAAACTGTTTTTT. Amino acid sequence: CASSRRTGTSNEKLFF.

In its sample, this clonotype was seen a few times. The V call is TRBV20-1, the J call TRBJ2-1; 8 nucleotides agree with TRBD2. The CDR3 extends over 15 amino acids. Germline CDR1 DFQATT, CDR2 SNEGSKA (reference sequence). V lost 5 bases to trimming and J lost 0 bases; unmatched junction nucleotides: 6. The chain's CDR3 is CSADPGLGSYNEQFF. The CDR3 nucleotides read TGCAGTGCTGATCCGGGACTAGGCTCCTACAATGAGCAGTTCTTC.

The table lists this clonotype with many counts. The CDR3 nucleotides are TGTGCCAGCTCACTCGACAGGGCCCATGGCTACACCTTC. Translation gives CASSLDRAHGYTF. V usage is TRBV18 and J usage is TRBJ1-2; 7 bases agree with TRBD1. The CDR3 sequence is 13 residues long. V trimming: 4 bases; J trimming: 6 bases; junction bases outside the gene matches: 5. Looked up from germline, CDR1 is KGHSH and CDR2 is LQKENI.

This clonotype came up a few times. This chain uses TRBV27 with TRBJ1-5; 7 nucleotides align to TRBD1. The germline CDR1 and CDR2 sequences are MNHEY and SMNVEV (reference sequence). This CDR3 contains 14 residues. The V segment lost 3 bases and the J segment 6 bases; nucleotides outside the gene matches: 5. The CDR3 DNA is TGTGCCAGCAGTTTGGTGGGACAGCGTCAGCCCCAGCATTTT. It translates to CASSLVGQRQPQHF.

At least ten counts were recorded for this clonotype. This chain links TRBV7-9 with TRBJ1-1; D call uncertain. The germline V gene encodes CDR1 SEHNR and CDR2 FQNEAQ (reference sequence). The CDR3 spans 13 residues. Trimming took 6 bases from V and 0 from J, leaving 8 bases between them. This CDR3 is CASRGYLNTEAFF. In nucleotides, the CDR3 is TGTGCCAGCAGGGGGTATTTGAACACTGAAGCTTTCTTT.

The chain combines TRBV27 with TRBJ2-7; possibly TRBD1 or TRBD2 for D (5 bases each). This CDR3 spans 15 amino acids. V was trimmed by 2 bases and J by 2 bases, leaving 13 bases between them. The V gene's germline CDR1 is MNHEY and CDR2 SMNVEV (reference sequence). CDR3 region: CASSLRGPSPYEQYF. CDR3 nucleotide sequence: TGTGCCAGCAGTTTAAGGGGACCGAGCCCCTACGAGCAGTACTTC.

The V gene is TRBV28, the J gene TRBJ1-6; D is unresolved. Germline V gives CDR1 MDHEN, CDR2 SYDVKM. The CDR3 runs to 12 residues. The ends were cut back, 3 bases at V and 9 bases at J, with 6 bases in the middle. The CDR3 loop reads CASSFIGSPLHF. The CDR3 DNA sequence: TGTGCCAGCAGTTTCATCGGTTCACCCCTCCACTTT.

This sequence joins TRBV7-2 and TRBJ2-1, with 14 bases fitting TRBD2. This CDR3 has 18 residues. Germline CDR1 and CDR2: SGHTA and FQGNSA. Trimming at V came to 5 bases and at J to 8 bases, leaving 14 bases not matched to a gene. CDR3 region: CASSPLGGTSGSPDEQFF. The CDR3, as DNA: TGTGCCAGCAGCCCGTTAGGTGGGACTAGCGGGAGTCCAGATGAGCAGTTCTTC.

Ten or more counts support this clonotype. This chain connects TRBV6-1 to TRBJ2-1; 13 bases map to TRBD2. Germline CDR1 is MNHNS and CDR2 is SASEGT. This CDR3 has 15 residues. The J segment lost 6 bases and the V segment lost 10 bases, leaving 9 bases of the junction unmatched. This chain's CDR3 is CANTLLAGGSNEQFF. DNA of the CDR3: TGTGCCAATACCCTACTAGCGGGAGGGTCCAATGAGCAGTTCTTC.

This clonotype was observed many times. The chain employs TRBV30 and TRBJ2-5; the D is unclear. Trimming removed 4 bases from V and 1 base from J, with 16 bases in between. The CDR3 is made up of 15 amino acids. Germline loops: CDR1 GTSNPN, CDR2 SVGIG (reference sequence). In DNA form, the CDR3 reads TGTGCCTGGAAAGTACTTGGAGTAGCCCAAGAGACCCAGTACTTC. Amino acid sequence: CAWKVLGVAQETQYF.

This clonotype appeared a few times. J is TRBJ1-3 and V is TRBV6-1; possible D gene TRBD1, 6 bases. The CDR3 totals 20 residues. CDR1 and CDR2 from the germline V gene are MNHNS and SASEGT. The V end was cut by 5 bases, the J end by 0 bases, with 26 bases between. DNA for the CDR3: TGTGCCAGCAGTACAAGACCGGGAGTAAGGGGGACGGCCTCTGGAAACACCATATATTTT. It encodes CASSTRPGVRGTASGNTIYF.

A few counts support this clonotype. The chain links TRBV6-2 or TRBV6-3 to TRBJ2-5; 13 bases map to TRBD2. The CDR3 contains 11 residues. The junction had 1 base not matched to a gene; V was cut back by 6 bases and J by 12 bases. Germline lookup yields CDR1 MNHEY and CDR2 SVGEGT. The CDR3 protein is CASSGTSGKYF. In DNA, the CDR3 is TGTGCCAGCAGCGGGACTAGCGGGAAGTACTTC.